A selection of T cell receptor beta chains follows, all from one sample in a study of cytomegalovirus exposure and HLA in healthy donors. Generated by immunoSEQ multiplex PCR, the TCRdb table keeps only in-frame clones and is missing some. In all, the sample yields tens of thousands of clones. Sample: PBMCs. The receptor set was obtained from a man between 50 and 59 years old in good health and CMV-seronegative. CDR3s include the opening cysteine and the closing phenylalanine or tryptophan. A D gene is named only where the DNA matches it firmly.

cdr3_aa: CASSLTGTGVDGYTF
cdr3_nt: TGTGCCAGCAGCTTAACGGGGACAGGGGTGGATGGCTACACCTTC
j_call: TRBJ1-2
d_call: TRBD1
v_call: TRBV7-3

cdr3_aa: CASSLTGTSGVITDTQYF
cdr3_nt: TGTGCCAGCAGCTTAACGGGGACTAGCGGGGTGATCACAGATACGCAGTATTTT
j_call: TRBJ2-3
d_call: TRBD2
v_call: TRBV7-3

cdr3_aa: CASSVGGPGNTIYF
cdr3_nt: TGTGCCAGCAGCGTAGGGGGGCCTGGAAACACCATATATTTT
j_call: TRBJ1-3
d_call: -
v_call: TRBV9

cdr3_aa: CASSWGTSGFSNTGELFF
cdr3_nt: TGTGCCAGCAGCTGGGGGACTAGCGGGTTTTCGAACACCGGGGAGCTGTTTTTT
j_call: TRBJ2-2
d_call: TRBD2
v_call: TRBV11-1

cdr3_aa: CASSPLGQGADTEAFF
cdr3_nt: TGTGCCAGCTCACCTTTGGGACAGGGGGCGGACACTGAAGCTTTCTTT
j_call: TRBJ1-1
d_call: TRBD1
v_call: TRBV18

cdr3_aa: CASSAPGETQYF
cdr3_nt: TGTGCCAGCAGCGCACCGGGGGAGACCCAGTACTTC
j_call: TRBJ2-5
d_call: -
v_call: TRBV7-3

cdr3_aa: CASSLDLARGGNSPLHF
cdr3_nt: TGTGCCAGCAGTTTAGATCTTGCCAGGGGTGGAAATTCACCCCTCCACTTT
j_call: TRBJ1-6
d_call: -
v_call: TRBV28

cdr3_aa: CSVRWTGGDEKLFF
cdr3_nt: TGCAGCGTGCGATGGACAGGGGGGGATGAAAAACTGTTTTTT
j_call: TRBJ1-4
d_call: TRBD1
v_call: TRBV29-1

cdr3_aa: CASSLGEAKNIQYF
cdr3_nt: TGCGCCAGCAGCTTAGGGGAAGCCAAAAACATTCAGTACTTC
j_call: TRBJ2-4
d_call: -
v_call: TRBV5-1

cdr3_aa: CASSTIRGWGEKLFF
cdr3_nt: TGTGCCAGCAGTACCATCAGGGGGTGGGGAGAAAAACTGTTTTTT
j_call: TRBJ1-4
d_call: TRBD1
v_call: TRBV6-5

cdr3_aa: CASSFPGQLEAFF
cdr3_nt: TGTGCCAGCAGCTTTCCGGGACAGCTTGAAGCTTTCTTT
j_call: TRBJ1-1
d_call: TRBD1
v_call: TRBV7-2